This T cell receptor (beta chain) is from a study of blood T cells in healthy people across ages (dated by TCRdb to about 2015). As for the study more broadly: Template switching captured roughly one uniquely barcoded TCR beta cDNA molecule per two T cells in model experiments. Age-related changes in TCR beta repertoire diversity were measured in the study by deep sequencing normalized with unique cDNA molecular identifiers. Donors were grouped into four age groups: young (average about 15 years), middle-aged (roughly 40), aged (around 60) and long-lived (82). Using the same blood draw, the study looked at two additional independent replicas of 1 million unique cDNA reads for two donors, one aged 18 to 29 and the other aged 80 or older.

The library was generated by 5' RACE. Data came from an Illumina HiSeq 2500. A second roughly 7 to 11 cycle PCR used a sample-barcoded 5' primer and a J-beta primer mix. A unique molecular identifier was introduced onto each TCR beta cDNA molecule by a template-switch 5' adaptor carrying 12 random nucleotides. Each sample yielded at least 3 million CDR3-containing paired-end reads. All of the RNA was converted into first-strand cDNA using the Mint cDNA synthesis kit, with a TRBC-specific oligonucleotide serving as the primer. Following uracil-DNA glycosylase treatment, all cDNA underwent a first 18-cycle PCR with the universal primers M1SS and BC2_uni_R. The source study handled its data this way. For normalization, 1 million high-quality reads, each with a distinct molecular identifier, were randomly selected from each sample. Reads sharing molecular identifiers were discarded rather than binned into consensus sequences. MiTCR, run with a Q25 quality threshold and the strictest error-elimination algorithm, handled CDR3 identification, clonotype clustering and error correction. A nonparametric unseen species model with Euler transformation was used to estimate lower-bound total TCR beta diversity. TCRdb itself trimmed the public reads at Q25 with fastp, ran MiXCR and retained productive beta chains. Here each entry gathers all rows of one CDR3 protein and keeps the most common genes and DNA. The V and J calls, along with clone size, are taken from TCRdb and not from the paper's own processing. The sample table lists 600,000 to 1,000,000 distinct CDR3 sequences, around 25% of them with a count of one. The ten top clones hold around 3.6% of the sample.

Systemically healthy Caucasian individuals from Russia, approximately 39 in total and aged about 6 to 90 years, were included as donors. Each donor gave ten milliliters of peripheral blood, collected into EDTA-treated Vacutainer tubes. Ficoll-Paque density-gradient centrifugation was used to isolate PBMCs, with at least 6.5 million per sample. Trizol reagent was used to extract total RNA from the PBMCs, yielding at least 6 micrograms per sample. For every donor, an aliquot of PBMCs went through flow cytometry to measure the percentages of naive CD45RAhigh/CD27high T cells. On the study overall, not on this receptor specifically: Donor CMV infection status was unknown, potentially confounding age-related changes in expanded clonotypes. Observed TCR beta diversity per million T cells fell roughly linearly with age, and a significant reduction was already apparent by age about 43. The long-lived group showed more naive CD4+ T cells, fewer expanded clones and increased TCR diversity than the aged group, suggesting age selection. Conclusive comparison of naive and antigen-experienced compartments was prevented by the profiling of bulk unsorted PBMCs. Observed TCR beta diversity correlated strongly with the percentage of naive T cells measured by flow cytometry. Estimates of total diversity based on one million sequenced T cells were regarded as lower bounds and as underestimates.

V trim: 7 bases; J trim: 5 bases; unmatched bases: 15. CDR1 and CDR2 are read off the germline V gene (reference sequence) as MNHEY and SMNVEV. Taken from cysteine to phenylalanine, the CDR3 has 16 residues. Only the CDR3 region is kept as DNA, spanning 48 bases read in frame from base 1. On this clonotype: Its cognate antigen has yet to be identified. There are no base qualities to consult, and no much larger clone falls within one base.

Another study also made use of these data, one on T cells of mothers and their children. The other study reports the following: Nine systemically healthy Caucasian individuals, comprising three mothers and their six children, were included as donors. cDNA synthesis used all of the extracted RNA, with roughly 1.5 ug of RNA in each 15 ul reaction. Sample barcodes and 2-4 random nucleotides were added via the M1S primer in the second PCR. Each mother yielded over 9 million TCR beta CDR3 reads and each child about 3 million reads. Thymic selection similarly shapes TCR recombination output in related and unrelated pairs, with minor effect from inherited differences. Normalized repertoire overlap was always slightly but never significantly higher in related than unrelated mother-child pairs. No persistent microchimeric T cell clones were found, with a detection sensitivity of roughly 100 clones per million clonotypes. To look for features that set related mother-child pairs apart from unrelated individuals, the researchers ran deep NGS to compare the TCR beta repertoires of mothers and children. Mothers averaged about 40 +/- 4 years of age and children averaged about 12 +/- 4 years. After adapters were ligated using NEBNext reagents, the libraries underwent 100+100 nt paired-end sequencing on an Illumina HiSeq 2000. To avoid cross-contamination, the mother libraries and the child libraries were prepared a month apart and sequenced in separate runs. For each donor, between 500,000 and 2,000,000 distinct TCR beta clonotypes were identified. Naive TCR beta clonotypes were estimated from low-frequency clonotypes matched to each donor's FACS-determined naive share, without sorting.

The specimen was blood. This receptor chain uses TRBV27 and TRBJ2-7; TRBD2 fits 9 bases in the junction. This sequence was found in a boy younger than 18 in good health. The sequenced DNA: TGTGCCAGCATCTCCGGTACGGCGGGGGGGATCCACGAGCAGTACTTC. Its product reads: CASISGTAGGIHEQYF.